The rows below give T cell receptor beta chains drawn from one sample of a study of T cell responses to AZD1222 COVID-19 vaccine. The assay was immunoSEQ multiplex PCR, and TCRdb's table has in-frame clones only and misses some. Of some 200,000 clones listed, 85% to 95% were seen once; the top ten hold 1%. The sequences come from peripheral blood, collected 28 days after the second AZD1222 dose. The receptors derive from an adult who received the AZD1222 COVID-19 vaccine. Both conserved end residues are part of each CDR3. A D gene is named only where the DNA matches it firmly. Size is omitted from some rows. Given values are once, few, many or a class for expanded clones.

-,TRBV3-1/TRBV3-2,-,TRBJ1-1,TGTGCCAGCAGCTTGACCCGGAACACTGAAGCTTTCTTT,CASSLTRNTEAFF
-,TRBV1,-,TRBJ2-3,TGCACCAGCAGCCAAGTAAATGAAGCGAATACGCAGTATTTT,CTSSQVNEANTQYF
-,TRBV4-2,-,TRBJ2-7,TGTGCCAGCAGCCAACGAGCGGCTGGGGAGCAGTACTTC,CASSQRAAGEQYF
-,TRBV4-1,-,TRBJ1-5,TGCGCCAGCAGCCAAGGTCTCTCTGGGAACCAGCCCCAGCATTTT,CASSQGLSGNQPQHF
once,TRBV27,TRBD1,TRBJ1-6,TGTGCCATCGGGACAGTTAATTCACCCCTCCACTTT,CAIGTVNSPLHF
-,TRBV12-3/TRBV12-4,-,TRBJ1-2,TGTGCCAGCAGCCGGGACCTAAACTATGGCTACACCTTC,CASSRDLNYGYTF
few,TRBV28,-,TRBJ1-1,TGTGCCAGCAGCCCACCCCTGAACACTGAAGCTTTCTTT,CASSPPLNTEAFF
-,TRBV19,TRBD1,TRBJ2-1,TGTGCCAGTCAGAGACAGGGGGTGAGTGAGCAGTTCTTC,CASQRQGVSEQFF
once,TRBV30,-,TRBJ2-2,TGTGCCTCCTCAGCGGGGAACACCGGGGAGCTGTTTTTT,CASSAGNTGELFF
-,TRBV5-1,-,TRBJ1-5,TGCGCCAGCAGCTTGGGGGGGAGTCAGCCCCAGCATTTT,CASSLGGSQPQHF